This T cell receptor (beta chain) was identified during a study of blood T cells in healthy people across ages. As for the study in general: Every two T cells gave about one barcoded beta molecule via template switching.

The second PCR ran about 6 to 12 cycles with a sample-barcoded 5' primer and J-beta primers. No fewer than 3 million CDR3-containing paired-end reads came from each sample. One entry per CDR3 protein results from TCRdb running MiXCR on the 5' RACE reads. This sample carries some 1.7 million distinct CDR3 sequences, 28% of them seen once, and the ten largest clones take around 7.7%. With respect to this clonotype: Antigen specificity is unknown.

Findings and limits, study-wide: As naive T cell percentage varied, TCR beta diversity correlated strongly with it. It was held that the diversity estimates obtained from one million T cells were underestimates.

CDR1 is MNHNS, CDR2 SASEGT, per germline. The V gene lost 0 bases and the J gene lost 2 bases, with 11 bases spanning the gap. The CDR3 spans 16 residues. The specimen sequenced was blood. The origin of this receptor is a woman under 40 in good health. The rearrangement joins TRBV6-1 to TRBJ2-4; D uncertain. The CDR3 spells CASSEAGSLSKNIQYF. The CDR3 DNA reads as TGTGCCAGCAGTGAAGCTGGTTCTTTGTCCAAAAACATTCAGTACTTC.